Listed here are 17 T cell receptor beta chains from one sample, sequenced in a study of regulatory T cells in long-lasting Graves disease. Time point here: newly diagnosed GD, antithyroid drugs for less than 3 months. PBMC-extracted RNA yielded the TCR library. Sequencing libraries for TCR beta were prepared with iRepertoire HTBI primers and Arm-PCR of CDR3 regions. TCRdb ran MiXCR on the multiplex PCR reads and lists one entry per CDR3 protein. The profile shows fewer than 350,000 distinct CDR3 sequences, approximately 20% of them singletons. Source: peripheral blood mononuclear cells (PBMCs), taken at new diagnosis, from a patient treated with antithyroid drugs. Receptors originate from a female donor with Graves disease.

This clonotype showed up many times. The J gene is TRBJ2-1, the V gene TRBV19, with 12 nucleotides matching TRBD2. The CDR3 has 15 residues. Germline V CDR1 and CDR2: LNHDA, SQIVND (reference sequence). V was clipped by 6 bases and J by 8 bases; unmatched bases: 8. The CDR3: CASRLKASGRDEQFF. In DNA form, the CDR3 reads TGTGCCAGTAGGTTGAAGGCTAGCGGGAGGGATGAGCAGTTCTTC. Full variable domain (remainder filled in from reference TRBV19 and TRBJ2-1): DGGITQSPKYLFRKEGQNVTLSCEQNLNHDAMYWYRQDPGQGLRLIYYSQIVNDFQKGDIAEGYSVSREKKESFPLTVTSAQKNPTAFYLCASRLKASGRDEQFFGPGTRLTVL.

This clonotype was detected many times. This rearrangement joins TRBV7-9 to TRBJ2-1; TRBD2 matches 8 bases. Germline-derived CDR1 and CDR2 are SEHNR and FQNEAQ (reference sequence). The ends lost 2 bases at V and 10 bases at J; junction bases unmatched: 7. The CDR3 runs to 14 residues. CDR3 coding DNA: TGTGCCAGCAGCTTACTAGCGGGTCACCGGGAGCAGTTCTTC. This gives the protein CASSLLAGHREQFF.

This clonotype was observed at least ten times. The V gene is TRBV30, the J gene TRBJ1-1; no definite D call. Germline V gene lookup returns CDR1 GTSNPN and CDR2 SVGIG (reference sequence). CDR3 length equals 13 residues. V was trimmed by 3 bases and J by 5 bases, leaving 13 bases between them. The DNA of the CDR3 is TGTGCCTGGAGCAGGCAGTCGGGAACTGAAGCTTTCTTT. It translates to CAWSRQSGTEAFF. The full variable domain, completed using reference TRBV30 and TRBJ1-1, is SQTIHQWPATLVQPVGSPLSLECTVEGTSNPNLYWYRQAAGRGLQLLFYSVGIGQISSEVPQNLSASRPQDRQFILSSKKLLLSDSGFYLCAWSRQSGTEAFFGQGTRLTVV.

This clonotype occurred a few times. V is TRBV30 and J is TRBJ2-3, with D possibly TRBD2 on 6 matching bases. The V end was cut by 5 bases, the J end by 0 bases, with 21 bases between. The germline CDR1 and CDR2 sequences are GTSNPN and SVGIG (reference sequence). The CDR3 covers 17 residues. CDR3 residues: CAWFPGLTRISTDTQYF. CDR3 DNA sequence: TGTGCCTGGTTCCCGGGACTCACTCGGATTAGCACAGATACGCAGTATTTT.

A word on this clonotype: A read error likely explains this, since a far larger clone differs by one base. This chain joins TRBV11-2 and TRBJ2-6; a weak D match, TRBD1 (5 bases). The CDR3 contains 19 residues. Germline V gene lookup returns CDR1 SGHAT and CDR2 FQNNGV. CDR3 residues: CAGSLGALGTGAGANVLTF. Written as DNA, the CDR3 is TGTGCCGGCAGCTTAGGGGCCTTGGGTACAGGTGCCGGGGCCAACGTCCTGACTTTC.

This clonotype was recorded many times. The rearrangement joins TRBV6-1 to TRBJ2-5; possible D gene TRBD2, 7 bases. Per the germline V gene, CDR1 is MNHNS and CDR2 is SASEGT. This CDR3 region has 17 residues. Trimming took 2 bases from V and 2 from J, leaving 18 bases between them. The CDR3 loop reads CASSERGGRPAQETQYF. The CDR3 coding sequence is TGTGCCAGCAGTGAAAGGGGGGGCCGCCCGGCTCAAGAGACCCAGTACTTC.

The sample holds many counts of this clonotype. The chain has TRBV11-1 and TRBJ2-1; 7 bases match TRBD2. Germline V gene lookup returns CDR1 SGHAT and CDR2 FQDESV (reference sequence). CDR3 length: 18 residues. Trimming at V came to 2 bases and at J to 0 bases, leaving 10 bases not matched to a gene. Here the CDR3 DNA reads TGTGCCAGCAGCTTACGATCTATAGCGGGTGGCTCCTACAATGAGCAGTTCTTC. This encodes CASSLRSIAGGSYNEQFF.

Ten or more counts support this clonotype. The V gene is TRBV9, the J gene TRBJ1-3; 7 nucleotides match TRBD1. Germline values: CDR1 SGDLS, CDR2 YYNGEE. The CDR3 has 14 amino acids. Germline trimming cut 0 bases from V and 6 bases from J; bases unmatched to any gene: 3. The CDR3 here is CASSVGTGLNTIYF. CDR3 DNA: TGTGCCAGCAGCGTAGGGACAGGATTAAACACCATATATTTT.

The gene calls are TRBV19 and TRBJ1-2; the D gene is possibly TRBD1 (5 bases). Trimming removed 5 bases from V and 6 bases from J, with 7 bases in between. Germline loops: CDR1 LNHDA, CDR2 SQIVND (reference sequence). This CDR3 spans 11 amino acids. CDR3 protein: CASSPGDGYTF. The CDR3 DNA sequence: TGTGCCAGTAGTCCGGGGGATGGCTACACCTTC.

The chain is built from TRBV2 and TRBJ1-2; the D gene is possibly TRBD1 (5 bases). V gave up 8 bases and J gave up 7 bases, with 20 bases separating them. The CDR3 contains 14 residues. Germline loops: CDR1 SNHLY, CDR2 FYNNEI. The CDR3 DNA is TGTGCCAGCTGGCCAGGGTGGGGCTCAGGTGGCTACACCTTC. Its translation is CASWPGWGSGGYTF.

This clonotype was counted ten times or more. As DNA, the CDR3 is TGTGCCAGCAGCCAAGAGGGGCAGGGGATTCGCTACACCTTC. The encoded protein is CASSQEGQGIRYTF. J is TRBJ1-2 and V is TRBV14; D is perhaps TRBD1 (6 bases). The ends were cut back, 0 bases at V and 9 bases at J, with 14 bases in the middle. The CDR3 consists of 14 residues. Germline V gene data show CDR1 as SGHDN and CDR2 as FVKESK.

As to this clonotype: This is likely a read error, given that the CDR3 carries no conserved phenylalanine or tryptophan at its end. V is TRBV27 and J is TRBJ2-5; 10 bases align to TRBD2. V lost 2 bases and J lost 2; bases outside the gene matches: 2. The length of the CDR3 is 15 residues. Looked up from germline, CDR1 is MNHEY and CDR2 is SMNVEV (reference sequence). CDR3 nucleotides: TGTGCCAGCAGTTTAGGGACTAGCGCTCAAGAGACCCAGTACCTC. This translates into CASSLGTSAQETQYL.

This clonotype was detected ten times or more. This chain uses TRBV11-3 with TRBJ2-1; tentatively, D is TRBD1 (6 bases). The CDR3 runs to 15 residues. Trimming removed 6 bases from V and 7 bases from J, with 19 bases in between. Germline V gives CDR1 SGHNT, CDR2 YENEEA. Here the CDR3 reads CASSPQGRLGNEQFF. CDR3 DNA: TGTGCCAGCAGTCCACAGGGTAGATTGGGGAATGAGCAGTTCTTC. Using reference TRBV11-3 and TRBJ2-1 for the parts outside the CDR3, the full variable domain is EAGVVQSPRYKIIEKKQPVAFWCNPISGHNTLYWYLQNLGQGPELLIRYENEEAVDDSQLPKDRFSAERLKGVDSTLKIQPAELGDSAVYLCASSPQGRLGNEQFFGPGTRLTVL.

Concerning this clonotype: It differs at one base from a far larger clone, so likely a read error. This rearrangement joins TRBV11-3 to TRBJ2-1; 8 positions agree with TRBD2. V lost 1 base, J lost 10 bases, and 6 bases stayed unmatched. This CDR3 region has 14 residues. Germline CDR1 and CDR2: SGHNT and YENEEA. The CDR3 nucleotides read TGTGCCAGCAGCTTAGCGGGAGGGCTCCACGAGCAGTTCTTC. Encoded protein: CASSLAGGLHEQFF.

This clonotype was observed once. One base separates it from a far larger clone, so it is likely a read error. This chain links TRBV11-2 with TRBJ2-1; 13 positions match TRBD2. Trimming took 6 bases from V and 10 from J; bases not matched to a gene: 12. The CDR3 has 16 residues. Per the germline V gene, CDR1 is SGHAT and CDR2 is FQNNGV. CDR3 protein: CASRMGLAGISREQFF. The CDR3 nucleotides read TGTGCCAGCAGGATGGGACTAGCGGGAATCTCGAGAGAGCAGTTCTTC.

This clonotype was seen repeatedly, ten times or more. This chain links TRBV10-3 with TRBJ1-1, with unresolved D. Looked up from germline, CDR1 is ENHRY and CDR2 is SYGVKD. This CDR3 has 14 amino acids. The V gene lost 3 bases and the J gene lost 2 bases, with 10 bases spanning the gap. CDR3 loop: CAISENDRNTEAFF. The DNA of the CDR3 is TGTGCCATCAGTGAAAATGACCGCAACACTGAAGCTTTCTTT.

The sample holds many counts of this clonotype. V is TRBV3-1 and J is TRBJ2-1, with a weak D call TRBD2 (5 bases). The V gene's germline CDR1 is LGHDT and CDR2 YNNKEL (reference sequence). V was shortened by 5 bases and J by 3 bases, with 20 bases between the two germline ends. This CDR3 comprises 17 residues. The CDR3 region has the DNA TGTGCCAGCAGCTACCAACTAGAATTGGGGAACTACAATGAGCAGTTCTTC. Encoded protein: CASSYQLELGNYNEQFF.